This is a list of T cell receptor beta chains from one sample in a study of blood T cells in healthy people across ages. MiXCR, run by TCRdb on the 5' RACE reads, gives a single entry per CDR3 protein. The sample records fewer than 900,000 distinct CDR3 sequences, approximately 43% being singletons. Sequenced sample: blood. All receptors come from an older woman in good health. Each CDR3 is given with its conserved first and last residue. The D gene is left open where the match is weak. Not all rows give a size; the values are once, few, many and, for expanded clones, a class.

cdr3_length | d_call | j_call | clone_size | v_call | cdr3_aa | cdr3_nt
16 | . | TRBJ2-4 | . | TRBV9 | CASSVDPGAAKNIQYF | TGTGCCAGCAGCGTAGATCCGGGGGCGGCCAAAAACATTCAGTACTTC
12 | . | TRBJ1-1 | . | TRBV28 | CASRVLETEAFF | TGTGCCAGCAGGGTCCTGGAGACTGAAGCTTTCTTT
16 | TRBD2 | TRBJ2-7 | . | TRBV18 | CASSPGVVAGGNEQYF | TGTGCCAGCTCACCGGGAGTGGTTGCGGGAGGCAACGAGCAGTACTTC
16 | TRBD2 | TRBJ2-1 | few | TRBV9 | CASSVQIAGGFNEQFF | TGTGCCAGCAGCGTACAAATAGCGGGAGGTTTCAATGAGCAGTTCTTC
14 | . | TRBJ2-5 | many | TRBV7-2 | CASSFTQGGETQYF | TGTGCCAGCAGCTTTACCCAGGGGGGAGAGACCCAGTACTTC
13 | . | TRBJ2-7 | many | TRBV5-1 | CASSLYGAYEQYF | TGCGCCAGCAGCTTGTACGGGGCCTACGAGCAGTACTTC
18 | . | TRBJ2-7 | few | TRBV14 | CASSQDWGTGTVSGEQYF | TGTGCCAGCAGCCAAGATTGGGGAACAGGGACCGTTTCTGGTGAGCAGTACTTC
16 | TRBD2 | TRBJ2-2 | few | TRBV7-2 | CASSFLSGGRGGELFF | TGTGCCAGCAGCTTCTTAAGCGGGGGGAGGGGCGGGGAGCTGTTTTTT
18 | TRBD2 | TRBJ2-5 | many | TRBV29-1 | CSVAGIAFPSGPGETQYF | TGCAGCGTTGCTGGGATTGCCTTCCCTAGCGGGCCTGGGGAGACCCAGTACTTC
12 | . | TRBJ2-5 | . | TRBV20-1 | CSARSGVETQYF | TGCAGTGCTAGATCTGGGGTCGAGACCCAGTACTTC
15 | . | TRBJ2-7 | . | TRBV29-1 | CSAAEGSRFGNEQYF | TGCAGCGCCGCGGAGGGGAGCAGATTCGGAAATGAGCAGTACTTC
14 | . | TRBJ2-7 | few | TRBV11-2 | CASSSIQGSHEQYF | TGTGCCAGCAGCTCTATACAGGGTTCCCACGAGCAGTACTTC
15 | TRBD2 | TRBJ2-3 | once | TRBV7-2 | CASSLTSGALWTQYF | TGTGCCAGCAGCTTGACTAGCGGAGCACTCTGGACGCAGTATTTT
16 | . | TRBJ2-7 | . | TRBV4-1 | CASSQELRTEWNEQYF | TGCGCCAGCAGCCAAGAGCTCCGGACAGAGTGGAATGAGCAGTACTTC
13 | TRBD1 | TRBJ1-2 | many | TRBV12-3/TRBV12-4 | CASSPGQNYGYTF | TGTGCCAGCAGCCCGGGACAGAACTATGGCTACACCTTC
12 | . | TRBJ2-7 | few | TRBV3-1 | CASSHENYEQYF | TGTGCCAGCAGCCACGAAAACTACGAGCAGTACTTC
14 | . | TRBJ2-3 | few | TRBV9 | CASSGTVTADTQYF | TGTGCCAGCAGCGGAACCGTGACAGCAGATACGCAGTATTTT
13 | . | TRBJ1-2 | few | TRBV7-9 | CASSPKGFYGYTF | TGTGCCAGCAGCCCCAAGGGATTTTATGGCTACACCTTC
13 | . | TRBJ1-4 | . | TRBV2 | CAAAPTRNEKLFF | TGTGCCGCTGCCCCGACACGAAATGAAAAACTGTTTTTT
15 | . | TRBJ2-5 | . | TRBV7-3 | CASSTDTGPKETQYF | TGTGCCAGCAGCACCGATACCGGGCCTAAAGAGACCCAGTACTTC
15 | . | TRBJ2-7 | many | TRBV29-1 | CSVVTPRGLTYEQYF | TGCAGCGTTGTCACCCCCAGGGGCCTAACCTACGAGCAGTACTTC
13 | . | TRBJ2-7 | . | TRBV4-1 | CASSQDRGSVQYF | TGCGCCAGCAGCCAAGATCGAGGGTCCGTGCAGTACTTC
13 | . | TRBJ1-1 | . | TRBV6-5 | CASSPGGRPEAFF | TGTGCCAGCAGTCCCGGAGGCAGACCTGAAGCTTTCTTT
17 | . | TRBJ1-6 | . | TRBV7-8 | CASSLASGEAANSPLHF | TGTGCCAGCAGCTTAGCGAGCGGGGAGGCTGCGAATTCACCCCTCCACTTT
15 | TRBD2 | TRBJ2-7 | many | TRBV5-1 | CASTLTSGISAEQYF | TGCGCCAGCACCCTTACTAGCGGGATATCTGCTGAGCAGTACTTC
15 | TRBD1 | TRBJ2-1 | many | TRBV27 | CASSLWQGASNEQFF | TGTGCCAGCAGTTTATGGCAGGGGGCCTCTAATGAGCAGTTCTTC
15 | . | TRBJ2-7 | . | TRBV6-5 | CASSYSESATREQYF | TGTGCCAGCAGTTACTCGGAATCCGCTACGAGGGAGCAGTACTTC
13 | . | TRBJ2-3 | few | TRBV20-1 | CSERGQSTDTQYF | TGCAGTGAACGGGGCCAGAGCACAGATACGCAGTATTTT
15 | . | TRBJ2-3 | . | TRBV7-8 | CASSLSTRGTNTQYF | TGTGCCAGCAGCTTGTCGACTAGGGGGACTAATACGCAGTATTTT
14 | TRBD2 | TRBJ2-1 | . | TRBV3-1 | CASLGLAGGHEQFF | TGTGCCAGCTTGGGACTAGCGGGAGGCCATGAGCAGTTCTTT
14 | . | TRBJ2-7 | few | TRBV15 | CATSRDPGTDEQYF | TGTGCCACCAGCAGAGATCCGGGAACGGACGAGCAGTACTTC
19 | TRBD2 | TRBJ2-3 | . | TRBV27 | CASSLKVGLAGGSTDTQYF | TGTGCCAGCAGTCTAAAGGTGGGACTAGCGGGGGGGAGCACAGATACGCAGTATTTT